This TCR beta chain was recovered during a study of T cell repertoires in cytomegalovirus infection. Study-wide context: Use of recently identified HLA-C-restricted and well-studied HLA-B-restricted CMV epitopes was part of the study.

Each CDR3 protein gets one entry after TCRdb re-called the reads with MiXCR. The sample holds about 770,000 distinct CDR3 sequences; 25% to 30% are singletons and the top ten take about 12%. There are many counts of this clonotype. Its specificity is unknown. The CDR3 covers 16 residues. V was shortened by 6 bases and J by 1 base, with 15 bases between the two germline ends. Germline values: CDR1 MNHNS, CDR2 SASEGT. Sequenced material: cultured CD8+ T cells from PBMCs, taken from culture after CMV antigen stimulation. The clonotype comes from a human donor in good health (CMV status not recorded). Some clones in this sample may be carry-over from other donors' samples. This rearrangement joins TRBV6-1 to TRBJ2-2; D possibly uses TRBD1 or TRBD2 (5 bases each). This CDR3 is CASSSPVGENTGELFF. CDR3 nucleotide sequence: TGTGCCAGCAGCTCTCCTGTGGGGGAGAACACCGGGGAGCTGTTTTTT.